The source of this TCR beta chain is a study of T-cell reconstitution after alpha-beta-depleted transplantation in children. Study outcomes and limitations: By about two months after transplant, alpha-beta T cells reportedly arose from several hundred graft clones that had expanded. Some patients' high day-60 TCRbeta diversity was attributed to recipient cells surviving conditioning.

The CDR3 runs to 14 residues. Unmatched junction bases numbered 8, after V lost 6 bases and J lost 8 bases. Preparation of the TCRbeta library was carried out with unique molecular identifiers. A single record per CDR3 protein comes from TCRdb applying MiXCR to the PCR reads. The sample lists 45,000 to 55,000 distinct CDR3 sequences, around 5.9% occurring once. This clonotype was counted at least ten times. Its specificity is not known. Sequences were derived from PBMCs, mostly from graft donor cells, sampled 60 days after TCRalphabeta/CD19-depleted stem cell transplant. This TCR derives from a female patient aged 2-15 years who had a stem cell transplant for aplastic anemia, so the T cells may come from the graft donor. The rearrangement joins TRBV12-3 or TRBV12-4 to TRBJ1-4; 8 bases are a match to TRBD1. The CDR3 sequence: CASSPRTGREKLFF. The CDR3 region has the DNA TGTGCCAGCAGCCCCCGGACAGGGAGGGAAAAACTGTTTTTT.